This TCR beta chain appears in the sequencing data of a study of T cells in Graves' hyperthyroidism and ophthalmopathy. The sample holds a few counts of this clonotype. Its specificity is not known. The source material, RNA transcripts, was used to amplify TCR beta CDR3 regions. The TCR CDR3 was amplified in a first-round RT-PCR using the HTBI primer set. MiXCR, run by TCRdb on the multiplex PCR reads, gives a single entry per CDR3 protein. This sample has hundreds of thousands of distinct CDR3 sequences, with roughly 20% found just once. Study-wide results and caveats: Most clonotypes expanded in the thyroid (above 0.001) were also present in blood.

V lost 3 bases and J 1 base, leaving 6 bases between the germline ends. The CDR3 extends over 12 amino acids. Germline lookup yields CDR1 SQVTM and CDR2 ANQGSEA. The sample consisted of blood. The receptor comes from a woman aged 50 to 65 with Graves' hyperthyroidism that later progressed to Graves' ophthalmopathy. V is TRBV29-1 and J is TRBJ1-1; TRBD1 is a possible D gene (6 bases). As DNA, the CDR3 is TGCAGCGTTGAGGGACAGAACACTGAAGCTTTCTTT. Translation gives CSVEGQNTEAFF.